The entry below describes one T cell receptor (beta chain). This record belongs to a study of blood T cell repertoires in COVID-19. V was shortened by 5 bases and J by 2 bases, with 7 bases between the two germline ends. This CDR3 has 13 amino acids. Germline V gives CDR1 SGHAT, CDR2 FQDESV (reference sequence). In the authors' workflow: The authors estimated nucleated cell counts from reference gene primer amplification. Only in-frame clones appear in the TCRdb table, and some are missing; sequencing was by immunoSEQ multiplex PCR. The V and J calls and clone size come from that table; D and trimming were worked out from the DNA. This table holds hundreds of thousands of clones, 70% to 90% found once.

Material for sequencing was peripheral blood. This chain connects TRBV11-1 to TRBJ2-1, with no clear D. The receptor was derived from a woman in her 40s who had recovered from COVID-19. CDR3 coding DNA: TGTGCCAGCAGCCTTACTACCTACAATGAGCAGTTCTTC. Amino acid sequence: CASSLTTYNEQFF.